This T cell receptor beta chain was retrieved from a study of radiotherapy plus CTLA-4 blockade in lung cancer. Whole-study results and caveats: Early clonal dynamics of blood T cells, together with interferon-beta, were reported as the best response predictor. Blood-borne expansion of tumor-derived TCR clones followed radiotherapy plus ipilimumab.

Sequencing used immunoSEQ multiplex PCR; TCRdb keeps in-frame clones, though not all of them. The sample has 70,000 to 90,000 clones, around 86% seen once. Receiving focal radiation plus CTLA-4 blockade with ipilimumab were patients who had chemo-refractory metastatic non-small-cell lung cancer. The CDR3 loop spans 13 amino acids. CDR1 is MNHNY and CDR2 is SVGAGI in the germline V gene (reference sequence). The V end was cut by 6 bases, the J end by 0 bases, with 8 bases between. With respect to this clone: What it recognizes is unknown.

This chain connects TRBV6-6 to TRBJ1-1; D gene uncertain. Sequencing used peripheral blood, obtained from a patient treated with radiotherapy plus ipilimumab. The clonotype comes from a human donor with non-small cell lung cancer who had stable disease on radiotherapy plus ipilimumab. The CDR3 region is CASSFTLNTEAFF. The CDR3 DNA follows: TGTGCCAGCAGCTTCACCTTGAACACTGAAGCTTTCTTT.